Listed here are 28 T cell receptor beta chains from one sample, sequenced in a study of T cells after yellow fever vaccination. TCRdb analysed the 5' RACE reads with MiXCR anew, one entry per CDR3 protein. The sample lists about 350,000 distinct CDR3 sequences, 12% occurring once. The sample consisted of CD4+ T cells sorted from PBMCs, taken 15 days after the yellow fever booster vaccination. The receptors originated from a man in his late teens or twenties who received the YFV17D yellow fever vaccine.

This clonotype was seen more than once but under ten times. The V call is TRBV28, the J call TRBJ1-2, with 7 bases identical to TRBD1. Germline V gene data show CDR1 as MDHEN and CDR2 as SYDVKM. The ends lost 5 bases at V and 4 bases at J; junction bases unmatched: 13. The CDR3 is made up of 16 amino acids. CDR3 nucleotide sequence: TGTGCCAGCAGTACCCCCGAGGGGGCAGGCTCCTATGGCTACACCTTC. Protein sequence: CASSTPEGAGSYGYTF.

This clonotype has more than one count but fewer than ten. The gene calls are TRBV5-1 and TRBJ2-3, with 7 nucleotides matching TRBD2. CDR1 and CDR2 from the germline V gene are SGHRS and YFSETQ. The CDR3 is made up of 16 amino acids. V lost 2 bases, J lost 5 bases, and 11 bases stayed unmatched. In DNA form, the CDR3 reads TGCGCCAGCAGCTTTTTCAGCGGGGCGGACGGAGATACGCAGTATTTT. It encodes CASSFFSGADGDTQYF.

A few counts support this clonotype. The J gene is TRBJ2-7, the V gene TRBV5-1; TRBD1 might be the D (8 bases). The germline V gene has CDR1 SGHRS and CDR2 YFSETQ. This CDR3 contains 15 residues. V shed 3 bases and J shed 0 bases, with 13 bases lying between them. The CDR3 DNA is TGCGCCAGCAGCTGGGGGGGACAGGACTCCTACGAGCAGTACTTC. Its translation: CASSWGGQDSYEQYF.

The rearrangement links TRBV28 to TRBJ1-2; D possibly corresponds to TRBD1 (5 bases). V dropped 5 bases and J dropped 3 bases, with 19 bases sitting between them. The germline CDR1 and CDR2 sequences are MDHEN and SYDVKM. The CDR3 is 16 amino acids. CDR3 residues: CASSIPQGSLDYGYTF. For the CDR3, the DNA is TGTGCCAGCAGTATCCCCCAGGGTAGTTTAGACTATGGCTACACCTTC.

The chain employs TRBV6-5 and TRBJ1-6, with 7 bases identical to TRBD1. Per the germline V gene, CDR1 is MNHEY and CDR2 is SVGAGI. The CDR3 consists of 15 residues. J gave up 6 bases and V 0 bases, and 2 bases lay outside the gene matches. The CDR3 DNA is TGTGCCAGCAGTTACTCGACAGGGCGTAATTCACCCCTCCACTTT. This translates into CASSYSTGRNSPLHF.

The genes are TRBV7-2 and TRBJ1-3; the match to TRBD1 covers 9 bases. From germline, CDR1 is SGHTA and CDR2 FQGNSA. The CDR3 is made up of 15 amino acids. The ends lost 5 bases at V and 4 bases at J; junction bases unmatched: 6. The CDR3 nucleotides are TGTGCCAGCAGCGTCTACAGGGGGCCGGGAAACACCATATATTTT. This gives the protein CASSVYRGPGNTIYF. Drawing the rest from reference TRBV7-2 and TRBJ1-3, the complete variable domain is GAGVSQSPSNKVTEKGKDVELRCDPISGHTALYWYRQSLGQGLEFLIYFQGNSAPDKSGLPSDRFSAERTGGSVSTLTIQRTQQEDSAVYLCASSVYRGPGNTIYFGEGSWLTVV.

The chain employs TRBV5-1 and TRBJ2-5; the D gene is possibly TRBD2 (7 bases). The length of the CDR3 is 14 residues. Trimming removed 4 bases from V and 5 bases from J, with 15 bases in between. Germline V gene lookup returns CDR1 SGHRS and CDR2 YFSETQ. The CDR3: CASSRWGGRETQYF. The CDR3 nucleotides are TGCGCCAGCAGCCGATGGGGGGGCAGGGAGACCCAGTACTTC.

To note about this clonotype: The junction differs from germline at one of its ends, possibly a read error. The CDR3 DNA follows: TGTGCCAGTAGTGAATATAACCCAGGGTTCGGCGGCTACACCTTC. Translation: CASSEYNPGFGGYTF. The chain joins TRBV25-1 to TRBJ1-2; D perhaps matches TRBD1 (5 bases). Germline V lookup: CDR1 MGHDK, CDR2 SYGVNS. The CDR3 is 15 residues long.

This clonotype has more than one count but fewer than ten. The genes are TRBV6-5 and TRBJ1-4; D unresolved. V was shortened by 7 bases and J by 0 bases, with 12 bases between the two germline ends. Germline CDR1 MNHEY, CDR2 SVGAGI. CDR3 length equals 15 residues. In nucleotides, the CDR3 is TGTGCCAGCAAAAGGACGGGAACAACTAATGAAAAACTGTTTTTT. Its translation: CASKRTGTTNEKLFF.

This clonotype was detected only a few times. V is TRBV18 and J is TRBJ2-1; tentative D call: TRBD2 (5 bases). Germline V lookup: CDR1 KGHSH, CDR2 LQKENI. The CDR3 covers 13 residues. V was cut by 2 bases and J by 7 bases, with 9 bases left in between. This CDR3 reads CASSPGSGNEQFF. The CDR3 nucleotides read TGTGCCAGCTCACCAGGATCGGGGAATGAGCAGTTCTTC.

V gene TRBV20-1 combines with J gene TRBJ1-1; D gene ambiguous. The V end lost 5 bases, the J end lost 5 bases, and 12 bases lay between the germline ends. The germline V gene encodes CDR1 DFQATT and CDR2 SNEGSKA (reference sequence). The CDR3 totals 12 residues. For the CDR3, the DNA is TGCAGTGCTTCGGGGTCAGGAACTGAAGCTTTCTTT. Translating gives CSASGSGTEAFF.

This clonotype was recorded a few times. This CDR3 is CASSSLGQGFEKLFF. The DNA for the CDR3 is TGTGCCAGCAGCTCGTTGGGACAGGGGTTCGAAAAACTGTTTTTT. The chain joins TRBV7-2 to TRBJ1-4; 10 nucleotides agree with TRBD1. The length of the CDR3 is 15 residues. The J segment lost 8 bases and the V segment lost 4 bases, leaving 7 bases of the junction unmatched. Germline loops: CDR1 SGHTA, CDR2 FQGNSA.

The rearrangement joins TRBV7-9 to TRBJ1-5; TRBD1 matches at 12 bases. V lost 5 bases to trimming and J lost 7 bases; unmatched junction nucleotides: 6. Per germline, CDR1 SEHNR and CDR2 FQNEAQ (reference sequence). There are 15 residues in the CDR3. The CDR3 sequence: CASSAGQGAGQPQHF. In nucleotides, the CDR3 is TGTGCCAGCAGCGCGGGACAGGGGGCAGGGCAGCCCCAGCATTTT.

The V call is TRBV6-1, the J call TRBJ1-5; 11 bases fit TRBD1. Looked up from germline, CDR1 is MNHNS and CDR2 is SASEGT. Trimming cost V 5 bases and J 6 bases; bases outside gene matches: 15. The CDR3 covers 18 residues. CDR3 bases: TGTGCCAGCAGTTCTCCTACATTAGGGACAGGGGGTTTTCAGCCCCAGCATTTT. Protein: CASSSPTLGTGGFQPQHF.

The chain carries TRBV4-1 and TRBJ2-6; D tentatively reads TRBD1 or TRBD2 (6 bases each). V lost 4 bases and J 2 bases, leaving 15 bases between the germline ends. The CDR3 spans 17 residues. Germline V lookup: CDR1 MGHRA, CDR2 YSYEKL. The CDR3 DNA reads as TGCGCCAGCAGCCGACCCCCGGGGGCTGCTGGGGCCAACGTCCTGACTTTC. Protein: CASSRPPGAAGANVLTF.

This clonotype was seen a few times. The chain employs TRBV6-5 and TRBJ2-7, with D perhaps TRBD1 or TRBD2 (5 bases each). The CDR3 has 14 residues. Trimming took 7 bases from V and 1 from J, leaving 14 bases between them. CDR1 is MNHEY and CDR2 is SVGAGI in the germline V gene. The chain's CDR3 is CASMRGALSYEQYV. The CDR3 region has the DNA TGTGCCAGCATGAGAGGGGCACTATCCTACGAGCAGTACGTC.

V is TRBV18 and J is TRBJ2-1; D ambiguous. Trimming cost V 2 bases and J 10 bases, with 6 bases left between them. CDR3 length: 11 amino acids. CDR1 and CDR2 (germline): KGHSH, LQKENI. CDR3 coding DNA: TGTGCCAGCTCACCAGGGGAAGAGCAGTTCTTC. Protein sequence: CASSPGEEQFF.

At least ten counts were recorded for this clonotype. This rearrangement joins TRBV7-2 to TRBJ2-1; D may correspond to TRBD1 or TRBD2 (6 bases each). Germline assignment: CDR1 SGHTA and CDR2 FQGNSA. V lost 5 bases to trimming and J lost 4 bases, with 15 bases between them. There are 15 residues in the CDR3. In DNA form, the CDR3 reads TGTGCCAGCAGCCCCCCAAGGGGGGTTTACAATGAGCAGTTCTTC. As protein: CASSPPRGVYNEQFF.

This clonotype was seen at least ten times. J is TRBJ2-1 and V is TRBV6-5, with D tentatively TRBD2 (6 bases). The CDR3 runs 14 residues. The germline V gene has CDR1 MNHEY and CDR2 SVGAGI. V was trimmed by 6 bases and J by 0 bases, leaving 9 bases between them. The CDR3 spells CASSPGLSYNEQFF. CDR3 bases: TGTGCCAGCAGCCCGGGACTCTCCTACAATGAGCAGTTCTTC.

The V gene is TRBV20-1, the J gene TRBJ2-5, with D possibly TRBD2 on 5 matching bases. V gave up 3 bases and J gave up 1 base, with 12 bases separating them. The CDR3 totals 14 residues. Germline values: CDR1 DFQATT, CDR2 SNEGSKA (reference sequence). The CDR3 bases are TGCAGTGCTAGTAGACGGGGTTTCCAAGAGACCCAGTACTTC. It is translated as CSASRRGFQETQYF.

V is TRBV30 and J is TRBJ2-3, with D uncertain. V was trimmed by 4 bases and J by 0 bases, leaving 5 bases between them. CDR1 is GTSNPN and CDR2 is SVGIG in the germline V gene (reference sequence). The CDR3 loop spans 12 amino acids. The CDR3 nucleotides are TGTGCCTGGACCGACAGCACAGATACGCAGTATTTT. This sequence encodes CAWTDSTDTQYF.

This chain joins TRBV20-1 and TRBJ2-3; 9 bases fit TRBD1. This CDR3 has 14 residues. V shed 6 bases and J 0 bases; nucleotides not matched to a gene: 4. Germline CDR1 DFQATT, CDR2 SNEGSKA (reference sequence). CDR3 DNA: TGCAGTGCAACGGGACAGGGAAGCACAGATACGCAGTATTTT. Translating gives CSATGQGSTDTQYF.

There are many counts of this clonotype. The J gene is TRBJ2-3, the V gene TRBV6-2 or TRBV6-3; D uncertain. Trimming pared 3 bases from V and 6 bases from J, leaving 7 bases between. CDR1 and CDR2 (germline): MNHEY, SVGEGT. The CDR3 spans 12 residues. Here the CDR3 DNA reads TGTGCCAGCAGTTATGGGCCCGATACGCAGTATTTT. This encodes CASSYGPDTQYF.

This clonotype has more than one count but fewer than ten. The CDR3 region is CASSPPLSEQFF. The CDR3 DNA follows: TGTGCCAGCTCACCACCGCTTAGCGAGCAGTTCTTC. The chain employs TRBV18 and TRBJ2-1; D not resolved. This CDR3 is built from 12 residues. V was clipped by 0 bases and J by 10 bases, with 7 bases between them. The germline V gene has CDR1 KGHSH and CDR2 LQKENI.

This clonotype was picked up a small number of times. The chain links TRBV7-9 to TRBJ2-7, with 8 positions matching TRBD2. The CDR3 loop spans 14 amino acids. Germline V gives CDR1 SEHNR, CDR2 FQNEAQ (reference sequence). The J segment lost 3 bases and the V segment lost 0 bases, leaving 1 base of the junction unmatched. The CDR3 loop is CASSLASGGYEQYF. DNA of the CDR3: TGTGCCAGCAGCTTAGCGAGCGGGGGCTACGAGCAGTACTTC.

This clonotype was recorded at least ten times. The chain recombines TRBV30 with TRBJ2-3; TRBD2 matches at 8 bases. This CDR3 contains 14 residues. The J segment lost 3 bases and the V segment lost 3 bases, leaving 5 bases of the junction unmatched. Germline lookup yields CDR1 GTSNPN and CDR2 SVGIG (reference sequence). This chain's CDR3 is CAWRKTSATDTQYF. CDR3 nucleotides: TGTGCCTGGAGGAAGACTAGCGCGACAGATACGCAGTATTTT.

Ten or more counts support this clonotype. This chain connects TRBV11-2 to TRBJ2-1, with TRBD2 as a possible D gene (7 bases). Per germline, CDR1 SGHAT and CDR2 FQNNGV. The CDR3 loop spans 16 amino acids. Between the trimmed V and J ends, which lost 6 bases and 5 bases, there was a span of 20 bases. The CDR3 sequence is CASSTPRGARNNEQFF. The CDR3 nucleotides read TGTGCCAGCAGTACCCCTCGGGGGGCCAGGAACAATGAGCAGTTCTTC.

The chain links TRBV20-1 to TRBJ2-3; tentatively, D is TRBD2 (7 bases). CDR3 length: 13 amino acids. Germline V CDR1 and CDR2: DFQATT, SNEGSKA (reference sequence). CDR3: CSLGGAGTDTQYF. DNA for the CDR3: TGCTCCCTGGGGGGGGCAGGAACAGATACGCAGTATTTT.